The 12 T cell receptor beta chains given below trace back to one sample, sequenced in a study of cytomegalovirus exposure and HLA in healthy donors. The PCR employed 60 Vbeta primers together with 13 Jbeta primers. Data came from immunoSEQ multiplex PCR; TCRdb stores just in-frame clones and leaves some out. The repertoire includes roughly 190,000 clones, around 81% of them detected once, and 1.5% to 2% sits in the top ten. The source material was PBMCs. The receptors derive from a man younger than 35 in good health and CMV-seronegative.

This rearrangement joins TRBV6-5 to TRBJ2-7, with TRBD1 matching 9 bases. Germline CDR1 MNHEY, CDR2 SVGAGI. The length of the CDR3 is 15 residues. With 8 bases clipped from V and 5 bases from J, the junction kept 13 bases outside the gene matches. CDR3 coding DNA: TGTGCCAGCGGGGGGCCGGGACAGGGTTTCCACGAGCAGTACTTC. Its protein product is CASGGPGQGFHEQYF.

In DNA, the CDR3 is TGCGCCAGCAGCCAAGACCGGGTAGCGCACCTGTACCAAGAGACCCAGTACTTC. Protein sequence: CASSQDRVAHLYQETQYF. This chain connects TRBV4-1 to TRBJ2-5, with a possible D match to TRBD2 (5 bases). Germline values: CDR1 MGHRA, CDR2 YSYEKL. Trimming cost V 0 bases and J 0 bases, with 17 bases left between them. This CDR3 is built from 18 residues.

This clone was seen only a few times. The rearrangement links TRBV5-1 to TRBJ2-3, with TRBD1 matching over 8 bases. The trim removed 0 bases at V and 1 base at J, leaving 1 base unmatched. Germline V gene sequence: CDR1 SGHRS, CDR2 YFSETQ. The CDR3 covers 15 residues. The CDR3 region has the DNA TGCGCCAGCAGCTTGGCGGGACAGGGCACAGATACGCAGTATTTT. It codes for CASSLAGQGTDTQYF.

The chain couples TRBV7-2 to TRBJ2-1; D possibly corresponds to TRBD1 (5 bases). V was clipped by 4 bases and J by 6 bases, with 16 bases between them. The CDR3 has 15 amino acids. Germline CDR1 is SGHTA and CDR2 is FQGNSA. The CDR3 DNA sequence: TGTGCCAGCAGCTCCCGAGCTCAGGGCGGCAATGAGCAGTTCTTC. Its translation: CASSSRAQGGNEQFF.

The chain links TRBV7-2 to TRBJ2-1, with no clear D. The V end was cut by 1 base, the J end by 0 bases, with 7 bases between. Germline CDR1 is SGHTA and CDR2 is FQGNSA. The CDR3 contains 15 residues. The CDR3 bases are TGTGCCAGCAGCTTAGATTCGTTCTCCTACAATGAGCAGTTCTTC. This encodes CASSLDSFSYNEQFF.

The V gene is TRBV10-3, the J gene TRBJ2-1, with D possibly TRBD1 on 5 matching bases. The CDR3 length is 13 residues. The germline V and J ends were trimmed by 6 bases and 7 bases, with 13 bases remaining between them. The germline CDR1 and CDR2 sequences are ENHRY and SYGVKD. This chain's CDR3 is CAISMDPGNEQFF. The DNA for the CDR3 is TGTGCCATCAGCATGGACCCAGGGAATGAGCAGTTCTTC.

This chain uses TRBV7-6 with TRBJ2-6; 8 bases agree with TRBD1. The junction had 18 bases not matched to a gene; V was cut back by 2 bases and J by 0 bases. This CDR3 is 22 amino acids long. Germline lookup yields CDR1 SGHVS and CDR2 FNYEAQ. CDR3 sequence reads: CASSLTRDRNANLISGANVLTF. Here the CDR3 DNA reads TGTGCCAGCAGCTTAACCCGGGACAGGAACGCCAACTTGATCTCTGGGGCCAACGTCCTGACTTTC.

V usage is TRBV6-1 and J usage is TRBJ1-4; no definite D call. The CDR3 consists of 14 residues. From germline, CDR1 is MNHNS and CDR2 SASEGT. V was cut by 2 bases and J by 6 bases, with 10 bases left in between. The CDR3 is CASSESRVDEKLFF. Written as DNA, the CDR3 is TGTGCCAGCAGTGAAAGTCGCGTAGATGAAAAACTGTTTTTT.

This chain links TRBV9 with TRBJ1-2; D possibly corresponds to TRBD1 (6 bases). Germline loops: CDR1 SGDLS, CDR2 YYNGEE. Trimming left V 0 bases short and J 5 bases short, with 11 bases between. This CDR3 comprises 14 residues. DNA of the CDR3: TGTGCCAGCAGCGTAGAGGACAGCGCTTATGGCTACACCTTC. Residues: CASSVEDSAYGYTF.

This clone was observed once. This chain joins TRBV4-3 and TRBJ2-5; 7 nucleotides agree with TRBD2. With the DNA end fitting TRBJ2-7 better, the J assignment may be wrong. The CDR3 has 14 residues. The V gene's germline CDR1 is LGHNA and CDR2 YSLEER. CDR3 coding DNA: TGCGCCAGCAGCCAAGGGGAGGGCAGGTACGAGCAGTACTTC. Translation: CASSQGEGRYEQYF.

J is TRBJ2-7 and V is TRBV11-2; a possible D gene is TRBD1 (5 bases). The CDR3 is made up of 14 amino acids. Germline-derived CDR1 and CDR2 are SGHAT and FQNNGV. The ends were cut back, 2 bases at V and 3 bases at J, with 11 bases in the middle. The CDR3 DNA sequence: TGTGCCAGCAGCTTACGCTGGGGCGACTACGAGCAGTACTTC. Amino acids: CASSLRWGDYEQYF.

This chain connects TRBV5-1 to TRBJ2-1; D might be TRBD2 (6 bases). Germline V lookup: CDR1 SGHRS, CDR2 YFSETQ. The CDR3 has 13 amino acids. V was trimmed by 2 bases and J by 7 bases, leaving 10 bases between them. CDR3: CASSFGGDNEQFF. As DNA, the CDR3 is TGCGCCAGCAGCTTTGGAGGGGATAATGAGCAGTTCTTC. Full variable domain (remainder filled in from reference TRBV5-1 and TRBJ2-1): KAGVTQTPRYLIKTRGQQVTLSCSPISGHRSVSWYQQTPGQGLQFLFEYFSETQRNKGNFPGRFSGRQFSNSRSEMNVSTLELGDSALYLCASSFGGDNEQFFGPGTRLTVL.